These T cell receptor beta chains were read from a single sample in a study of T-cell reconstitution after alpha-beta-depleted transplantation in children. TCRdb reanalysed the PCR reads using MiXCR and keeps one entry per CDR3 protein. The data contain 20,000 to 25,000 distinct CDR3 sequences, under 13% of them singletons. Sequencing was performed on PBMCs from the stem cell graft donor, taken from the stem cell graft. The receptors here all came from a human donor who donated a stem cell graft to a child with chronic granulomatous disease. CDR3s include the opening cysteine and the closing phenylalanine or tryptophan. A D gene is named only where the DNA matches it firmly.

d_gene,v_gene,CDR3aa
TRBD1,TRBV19,CASSIGGQQETQYF
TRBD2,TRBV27,CASMRGGLGTDTQYF
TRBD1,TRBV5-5,CASSLGHGQGPSPLHF
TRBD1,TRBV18,CASSPKGAQQETQYF
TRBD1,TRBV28,CASQPGQGPYEQYF
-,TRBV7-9,CASSFLNSRGNTIYF
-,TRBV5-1,CASSFGSGVADTQYF
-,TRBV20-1,CSAKKGVNQPQHF
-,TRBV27,CASSLNGELFF
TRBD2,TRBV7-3,CASSLSGDSYNEQFF
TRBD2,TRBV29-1,CSVELAGGPETQYF
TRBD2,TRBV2,CASSEELAVPETQYF
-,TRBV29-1,CSVRTAGPPYEQYF
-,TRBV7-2,CASSKGVADGDNEQFF
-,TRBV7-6,CASSFPGEGTEAFF
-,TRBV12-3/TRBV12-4,CASSFRGINYGYTF
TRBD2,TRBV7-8,CASSGGLAGGSYNEQFF
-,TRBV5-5,CASSLGLSGTLGLEQYF
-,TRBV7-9,CASSLVEGAFF
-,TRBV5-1,CASSPRTGEQPQHF
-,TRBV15,CATSVEYTYEQYF
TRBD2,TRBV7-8,CASSALAGGLFF
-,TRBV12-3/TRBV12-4,CASSPDGSSSYNEQFF
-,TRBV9,CASSPRLVGVGEQFF
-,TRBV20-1,CSADRDPTSLFANEKLFF
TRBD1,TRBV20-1,CSALKTGGNQPQHF
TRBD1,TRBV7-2,CASRQTGGETQYF
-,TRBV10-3,CAISESDRRKTEAFF
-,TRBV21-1,CARKTGGYEQFF
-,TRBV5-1,CASRYFTDTQYF
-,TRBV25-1,CASSGVGYTF
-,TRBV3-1,CASSPLGTNTGELFF
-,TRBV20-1,CSAPSSTGNNGYTF
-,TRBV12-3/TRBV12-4,CASSPDTQETQYF
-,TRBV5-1,CASSSGDSRTDTQYF
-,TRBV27,CASRISGANVLTF
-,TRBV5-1,CASSLRSGTSQETQYF
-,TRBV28,CASSLFQSSYNEQFF
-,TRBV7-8,CASSTGTRSYEQYF
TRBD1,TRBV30,CASRTGFYGYTF
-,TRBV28,CASSLRQVHQPQHF
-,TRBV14,CASSEEQLNTEAFF
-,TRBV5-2,CAMGPGHTCYGYTF
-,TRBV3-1,CASSQAGGFGYTF
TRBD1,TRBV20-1,CSAREGAGQPQHF
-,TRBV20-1,CSAKRASSYNEQFF
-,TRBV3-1,CASSQRRGILGYTF
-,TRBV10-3,CASRGGSNEQFF
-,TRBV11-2,CASSLAGTPPEQFF
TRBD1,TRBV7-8,CASRNRDSQETQYF
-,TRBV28,CASTPSGGKETQYF
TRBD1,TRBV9,CASTLGTGGNEQFF
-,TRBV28,CASSLVRGNQPQHF
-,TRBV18,CASSSGRSPSGYTF
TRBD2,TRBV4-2,CASSPPGSGRAFGTDTQYF
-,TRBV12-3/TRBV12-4,CASRLTVQANSPLHF
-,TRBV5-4,CATSLVAVNRSLSSGNTIYF